This T cell receptor (beta chain) was identified during a study of CD8 T cells in Susac syndrome. The CDR3 runs to 15 residues. Between the trimmed V and J ends, which lost 4 bases and 3 bases, there was a span of 15 bases. Per germline, CDR1 SGHTA and CDR2 FQGNSA. In its sample, this clonotype is medium-sized (0.01 to 0.1%). Random hexamers were used to reverse transcribe an amount of roughly 0.5 to 1 ug RNA. TCRdb recomputed calls from the immunoSEQ multiplex PCR reads with MiXCR, one row per CDR3 protein. The data contain more than 40,000 distinct CDR3 sequences, 93% of them singletons. This receptor was taken from a human donor in good health. The chain is built from TRBV7-2 and TRBJ1-2; no definite D call. The sample taken for sequencing was CD8+ T cells from PBMCs. The CDR3 region is CASSSGPRADYGYTF. DNA of the CDR3: TGTGCCAGCAGCTCCGGGCCCCGAGCTGACTATGGCTACACCTTC.